The 19 T cell receptor beta chains presented below share a single source sample, sequenced in a study of T-cell reconstitution after alpha-beta-depleted transplantation in children. Preparation of the TCRbeta library used unique molecular identifiers. Each CDR3 protein is one row after TCRdb ran MiXCR on the PCR reads. The table shows about 200,000 distinct CDR3 sequences, with around 7.7% occurring only once. Here the sequenced sample was PBMCs, mostly from graft donor cells, taken 360 days after TCRalphabeta/CD19-depleted stem cell transplant. These receptors were taken from a male patient aged 2 to 9 who had a stem cell transplant for acute myeloid leukemia, so the T cells may come from the graft donor.

This clonotype was counted only a few times. This sequence joins TRBV4-3 and TRBJ1-2, with a possible D match to TRBD1 (5 bases). CDR3 length equals 15 residues. Germline assignment: CDR1 LGHNA and CDR2 YSLEER. The V gene lost 0 bases and the J gene lost 4 bases, with 12 bases spanning the gap. The DNA for the CDR3 is TGCGCCAGCAGCCAAGATCCCGGGACGGTCTATGGCTACACCTTC. The encoded protein is CASSQDPGTVYGYTF.

This clonotype was counted between two and nine times. The rearrangement links TRBV12-3 or TRBV12-4 to TRBJ2-7; 10 bases agree with TRBD2. V shed 4 bases, J shed 2 bases, and the junction held 5 bases outside the gene matches. CDR3 length equals 15 residues. The CDR3 bases are TGTGCCAGCAGTTCAACTAGCGGGGCGACCTACGAGCAGTACTTC. As protein: CASSSTSGATYEQYF.

A few counts support this clonotype. A much larger clonotype is one base distant, so this may be a read error. The V call is TRBV6-4, the J call TRBJ2-2; D remains ambiguous. This CDR3 is 12 amino acids long. CDR1 is MRHNA, CDR2 SNTAGT, per germline. V was pared by 2 bases and J by 2 bases, with 0 bases between. The CDR3 is CASSDNTGELFF. Written as DNA, the CDR3 is TGTGCCAGCAGTGACAACACCGGGGAGCTGTTTTTT.

This clonotype was counted at least ten times. V and J are TRBV7-6 and TRBJ1-1, with TRBD1 as a possible D gene (5 bases). Germline lookup yields CDR1 SGHVS and CDR2 FNYEAQ. The V gene lost 1 base and the J gene lost 5 bases, with 8 bases spanning the gap. The CDR3 loop spans 13 amino acids. Here the CDR3 DNA reads TGTGCCAGCAGCTTAGGGGGGGGGACTGAAGCTTTCTTT. Its translation: CASSLGGGTEAFF.

This clonotype was seen at least ten times. CDR3 sequence: CAMAGVPTGELFF. The CDR3 coding sequence is TGTGCCATGGCGGGAGTGCCCACCGGGGAGCTGTTTTTT. The genes are TRBV2 and TRBJ2-2, with 7 positions matching TRBD2. Trimming took 10 bases from V and 4 from J; bases not matched to a gene: 6. The germline CDR1 and CDR2 sequences are SNHLY and FYNNEI. The CDR3 sequence is 13 residues long. Looking up the rest from reference TRBV2 and TRBJ2-2 gives the full variable domain: EPEVTQTPSHQVTQMGQEVILRCVPISNHLYFYWYRQILGQKVEFLVSFYNNEISEKSEIFDDQFSVERPDGSNFTLKIRSTKLEDSAMYFCAMAGVPTGELFFGEGSRLTVL.

The rearrangement joins TRBV5-1 to TRBJ2-3, with D hard to call. Looked up from germline, CDR1 is SGHRS and CDR2 is YFSETQ. This CDR3 is 13 amino acids long. V lost 4 bases, J lost 4 bases, and 10 bases lay in between. CDR3 nucleotides: TGCGCCAGCAGCCCCCGCAGATCAGATACGCAGTATTTT. Its protein product is CASSPRRSDTQYF.

The chain employs TRBV6-1 and TRBJ2-3, with 8 positions matching TRBD2. The CDR3 is made up of 16 amino acids. Germline CDR1 is MNHNS and CDR2 is SASEGT. V lost 1 base to trimming and J lost 2 bases; unmatched junction nucleotides: 5. The CDR3 sequence is CASSEETGGPTDTQYF. The CDR3 region has the DNA TGTGCCAGCAGTGAAGAAACGGGGGGGCCCACAGATACGCAGTATTTT.

This clonotype occurred many times. V and J are TRBV5-1 and TRBJ2-7; TRBD2 is a possible D gene (6 bases). Trimming removed 6 bases at V and 0 bases at J, with 13 bases between. The CDR3 consists of 14 residues. CDR1 and CDR2 (germline): SGHRS, YFSETQ. CDR3 sequence (DNA): TGCGCCAGCACCGGGGGACCGTCCTCCTACGAGCAGTACTTC. It encodes CASTGGPSSYEQYF. Supplemented by reference TRBV5-1 and TRBJ2-7, the full variable domain reads KAGVTQTPRYLIKTRGQQVTLSCSPISGHRSVSWYQQTPGQGLQFLFEYFSETQRNKGNFPGRFSGRQFSNSRSEMNVSTLELGDSALYLCASTGGPSSYEQYFGPGTRLTVT.

This clonotype has just a few counts. The V and J genes are TRBV3-1 and TRBJ2-7, with 12 bases aligning to TRBD2. J lost 3 bases, V lost 1 base, and 1 base had no gene match. This CDR3 is 15 amino acids long. CDR1 and CDR2 (germline): LGHDT, YNNKEL (reference sequence). CDR3 residues: CASSQGLAGDYEQYV. The CDR3 DNA is TGTGCCAGCAGCCAAGGACTAGCGGGGGACTACGAGCAGTACGTC.

This clonotype was counted at least ten times. The V call is TRBV20-1, the J call TRBJ2-7, with 9 bases matching TRBD1. This CDR3 has 14 residues. Trimming removed 6 bases from V and 4 bases from J; junction bases left unmatched: 10. Germline CDR1 is DFQATT and CDR2 is SNEGSKA (reference sequence). CDR3 in DNA: TGCAGTGCAACTAACGAGGACAGGGGTTACGAGCAGTACGTC. Translation: CSATNEDRGYEQYV.

The chain couples TRBV20-1 to TRBJ1-4, with 8 positions matching TRBD1. Germline CDR1 is DFQATT and CDR2 is SNEGSKA (reference sequence). The CDR3 is made up of 15 amino acids. Trimming cost V 1 base and J 7 bases; bases outside gene matches: 8. CDR3 sequence reads: CSARADRVSSEKLFF. The CDR3 nucleotides are TGCAGTGCTAGAGCGGACAGGGTATCAAGTGAAAAACTGTTTTTT.

This clonotype was detected ten times or more. The J gene is TRBJ2-5, the V gene TRBV4-1; 9 nucleotides line up with TRBD2. This CDR3 spans 16 amino acids. V dropped 4 bases and J dropped 0; count of bases not matched to a gene: 6. Germline values: CDR1 MGHRA, CDR2 YSYEKL. The CDR3 sequence is CASSPLLAGHQETQYF. In DNA, the CDR3 is TGCGCCAGCAGCCCTCTACTAGCGGGTCACCAAGAGACCCAGTACTTC.

The chain carries TRBV10-3 and TRBJ1-2, with 11 bases fitting TRBD1. This CDR3 is built from 16 residues. Germline lookup yields CDR1 ENHRY and CDR2 SYGVKD. The J segment lost 3 bases and the V segment lost 3 bases, leaving 6 bases of the junction unmatched. The CDR3 coding sequence is TGTGCCATCAGTGATCTCCGGACAGGGGGCGACTATGGCTACACCTTC. It is translated as CAISDLRTGGDYGYTF.

The table lists this clonotype with a few counts. The J gene is TRBJ2-2, the V gene TRBV3-1; TRBD1 matches at 9 bases. Germline trimming cut 3 bases from V and 4 bases from J; bases unmatched to any gene: 3. The CDR3 is made up of 15 amino acids. The germline V gene has CDR1 LGHDT and CDR2 YNNKEL (reference sequence). CDR3 amino acids: CASSHRQGGTGELFF. The CDR3 nucleotides are TGTGCCAGCAGCCACCGACAGGGGGGCACCGGGGAGCTGTTTTTT.

This clonotype was counted many times. The chain carries TRBV10-1 and TRBJ2-5; 8 bases agree with TRBD1. The germline V gene has CDR1 WNHNN and CDR2 SYGVQD (reference sequence). The CDR3 is 13 residues long. Trimming cost V 6 bases and J 5 bases; bases outside gene matches: 5. The CDR3 is CASSGQGHETQYF. The CDR3 nucleotides read TGCGCCAGCAGCGGACAGGGCCACGAGACCCAGTACTTC.

This clonotype has a count of ten or more. The V and J genes are TRBV18 and TRBJ2-6, with D uncertain. Germline values: CDR1 KGHSH, CDR2 LQKENI. There are 13 residues in the CDR3. V gave up 4 bases and J gave up 11 bases, with 12 bases separating them. For the CDR3, the DNA is TGTGCCAGCTCACTTCACGCCAAGGACGTCCTGACTTTC. Its translation is CASSLHAKDVLTF.

This clonotype was seen ten or more times. The CDR3 region is CASSTDMWLQPQHF. Here the CDR3 DNA reads TGTGCCAGCAGCACCGACATGTGGCTGCAGCCCCAGCATTTT. The chain combines TRBV7-9 with TRBJ1-5; unclear D gene. Per germline, CDR1 SEHNR and CDR2 FQNEAQ (reference sequence). The CDR3 is made up of 14 amino acids. V was pared by 5 bases and J by 7 bases, with 15 bases between.

A few counts support this clonotype. The chain joins TRBV5-1 to TRBJ2-7; 7 bases agree with TRBD2. The CDR3 is made up of 14 amino acids. With V trimmed by 0 bases and J by 6 bases, 6 bases remained unmatched. Germline V gives CDR1 SGHRS, CDR2 YFSETQ. The CDR3, as DNA: TGCGCCAGCAGCTTGGAGAGTTGGGAGGGCGAGCAGTACGTC. It encodes CASSLESWEGEQYV.

The chain links TRBV7-2 to TRBJ2-3; weak D call: TRBD2 (6 bases). Trimming removed 1 base at V and 8 bases at J, with 10 bases between. Looked up from germline, CDR1 is SGHTA and CDR2 is FQGNSA. The CDR3 loop spans 13 amino acids. Here the CDR3 reads CASSLGTEGTQYF. The DNA of the CDR3 is TGTGCCAGCAGCTTAGGAACGGAGGGTACGCAGTATTTT.